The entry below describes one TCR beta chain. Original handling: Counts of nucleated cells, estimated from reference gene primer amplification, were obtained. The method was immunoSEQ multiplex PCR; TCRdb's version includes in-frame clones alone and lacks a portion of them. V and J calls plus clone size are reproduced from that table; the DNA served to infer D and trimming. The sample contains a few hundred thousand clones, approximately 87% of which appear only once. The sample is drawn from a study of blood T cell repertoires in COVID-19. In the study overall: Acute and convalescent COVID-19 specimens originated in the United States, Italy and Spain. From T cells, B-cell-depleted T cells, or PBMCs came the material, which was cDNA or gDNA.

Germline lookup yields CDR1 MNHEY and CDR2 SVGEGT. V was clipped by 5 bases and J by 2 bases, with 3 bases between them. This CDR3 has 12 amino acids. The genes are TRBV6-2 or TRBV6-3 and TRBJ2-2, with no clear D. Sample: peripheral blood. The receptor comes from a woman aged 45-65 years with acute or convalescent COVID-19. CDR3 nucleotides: TGTGCCAGCAGTCCAAACACCGGGGAGCTGTTTTTT. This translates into CASSPNTGELFF.